These 32 T cell receptor beta chains share one sample of origin, sequenced in a study of blood T cells in healthy people across ages. PCR was performed a second time for roughly 7 to 12 cycles using a sample-barcoded 5' primer and a J-beta primer mix. MiXCR, applied by TCRdb to the 5' RACE reads, yields one record per CDR3 protein. The sample lists about 1.8 million distinct CDR3 sequences; about 50% were seen once. The sample consisted of blood. These receptor sequences come from a woman aged 40 to 50 in good health.

V gene TRBV27 combines with J gene TRBJ1-6; TRBD1 aligns across 8 bases. CDR1 and CDR2 (germline): MNHEY, SMNVEV (reference sequence). V shed 5 bases, J shed 9 bases, and the junction held 12 bases outside the gene matches. CDR3 length: 16 residues. The CDR3 here is CASSPPPGGLASPLHF. The CDR3, as DNA: TGTGCCAGCAGTCCACCACCAGGGGGCCTAGCTTCACCCCTCCACTTT.

This clonotype was seen just once. V usage is TRBV20-1 and J usage is TRBJ1-5; TRBD1 matches 8 bases. Germline V CDR1 and CDR2: DFQATT, SNEGSKA (reference sequence). Trimming at V came to 5 bases and at J to 3 bases, leaving 3 bases not matched to a gene. This CDR3 is built from 13 residues. For the CDR3, the DNA is TGCAGTGCTGCGGACAGGGCCAATCAGCCCCAGCATTTT. It codes for CSAADRANQPQHF.

This clonotype was counted a few times. This chain uses TRBV25-1 with TRBJ2-7; 10 bases line up with TRBD2. CDR1 is MGHDK and CDR2 is SYGVNS in the germline V gene. V lost 1 base, J lost 6 bases, and 6 bases stayed unmatched. This CDR3 is built from 15 residues. The CDR3 loop is CASSESVLAGGEQYF. The CDR3 nucleotides are TGTGCCAGCAGTGAATCGGTGTTAGCGGGGGGCGAGCAGTACTTC.

This clonotype was seen only a few times. The rearrangement joins TRBV29-1 to TRBJ2-5, with TRBD2 matching 7 bases. The CDR3 is 12 residues long. Per the germline V gene, CDR1 is SQVTM and CDR2 is ANQGSEA. V lost 8 bases, J lost 0 bases, and 3 bases stayed unmatched. The CDR3 DNA reads TGCAGCACGGGGGGTTACCAAGAGACCCAGTACTTC. Its protein product is CSTGGYQETQYF.

The chain uses TRBV27 and TRBJ2-5; D not certain. V shed 4 bases and J shed 4 bases, with 10 bases lying between them. CDR3 length: 13 amino acids. Germline CDR1 is MNHEY and CDR2 is SMNVEV (reference sequence). The CDR3 spells CASSSLAPETQYF. The CDR3 DNA reads TGTGCCAGCAGTTCCCTCGCCCCAGAGACCCAGTACTTC.

The chain couples TRBV7-2 to TRBJ2-1; D not certain. The ends were cut back, 2 bases at V and 8 bases at J, with 10 bases in the middle. The CDR3 contains 13 residues. The germline gives CDR1 SGHTA, CDR2 FQGNSA. In DNA, the CDR3 is TGTGCCAGCAGCTTACCCCCAAGCGATGAGCAGTTCTTC. It is translated as CASSLPPSDEQFF.

The chain is built from TRBV24-1 and TRBJ1-2; D unresolved. Germline V gene sequence: CDR1 KGHDR, CDR2 SFDVKD. This CDR3 has 9 residues. The germline V and J ends were trimmed by 9 bases and 3 bases, with 1 base remaining between them. In DNA form, the CDR3 reads TGTGCCACCGACTATGGCTACACCTTC. This gives the protein CATDYGYTF.

The chain combines TRBV7-2 with TRBJ2-5; D is unclear. The CDR3 extends over 15 amino acids. CDR1 is SGHTA and CDR2 is FQGNSA in the germline V gene. The V gene lost 0 bases and the J gene lost 5 bases, with 13 bases spanning the gap. The CDR3 here is CASSLAFGPRETQYF. The CDR3 nucleotides are TGTGCCAGCAGCTTAGCCTTCGGGCCACGGGAGACCCAGTACTTC.

There are a few counts of this clonotype. The genes are TRBV4-1 and TRBJ2-5; TRBD1 aligns across 12 bases. Losses at the gene ends were 1 base for V and 5 bases for J; bases not matched to a gene: 5. This CDR3 is 16 amino acids long. CDR1 and CDR2 from the germline V gene are MGHRA and YSYEKL. The CDR3 reads CASSQGGQGAWETQYF. The CDR3 coding sequence is TGCGCCAGCAGCCAAGGGGGACAGGGGGCATGGGAGACCCAGTACTTC.

Notes on this clonotype: An end of the junction differs from the germline gene, which may be a read error. The chain has TRBV7-2 and TRBJ2-1; TRBD2 might be the D (6 bases). There are 18 residues in the CDR3. The germline CDR1 and CDR2 sequences are SGHTA and FQGNSA. The CDR3 DNA follows: TGTGCCAGCAGCCCCACCAATGCGGGGAGTAGCTCCTACAGTGAGCAGTTCTTC. This translates into CASSPTNAGSSSYSEQFF.

This chain uses TRBV7-9 with TRBJ2-4; 8 bases are shared with TRBD1. Unmatched junction bases numbered 11, after V lost 4 bases and J lost 0 bases. The CDR3 totals 18 residues. Germline V CDR1 and CDR2: SEHNR, FQNEAQ (reference sequence). The CDR3 DNA is TGTGCCAGCAGCTCTGTGACAGGGGCACCTCTAGCCAAAAACATTCAGTACTTC. Its translation: CASSSVTGAPLAKNIQYF.

V and J are TRBV28 and TRBJ2-1; D perhaps matches TRBD1 (6 bases). This CDR3 has 17 residues. The V end lost 7 bases, the J end lost 3 bases, and 22 bases lay between the germline ends. Germline CDR1 is MDHEN and CDR2 is SYDVKM. This chain's CDR3 is CASTMRQVPFSYNEQFF. CDR3 sequence (DNA): TGTGCCAGCACCATGAGACAGGTTCCTTTTAGCTACAATGAGCAGTTCTTC.

This clonotype was recorded at least ten times. The rearrangement uses TRBV4-1 and TRBJ2-7; unclear D gene. This CDR3 has 12 residues. Germline assignment: CDR1 MGHRA and CDR2 YSYEKL. Trimming stripped 5 bases from V and 3 bases from J, with 8 bases between. The CDR3 spells CASSGDGYEQYF. In DNA, the CDR3 is TGCGCCAGCAGCGGTGATGGCTACGAGCAGTACTTC.

About this clonotype: A much more abundant neighbour one base away suggests this may be a read error. The V call is TRBV4-2, the J call TRBJ2-7; 9 bases line up with TRBD1. CDR3 length equals 12 residues. The germline gives CDR1 LGHNA, CDR2 YNFKEQ. This chain's CDR3 is CTSSRDRDEQYF. The CDR3 bases are TGTACCAGCAGCCGGGACAGGGACGAGCAGTACTTC.

The chain has TRBV12-5 and TRBJ2-7, with a tentative D call TRBD2 (6 bases). The J call could be wrong; TRBJ2-4 is a better fit for the DNA end. Germline V lookup: CDR1 LGHNT, CDR2 FRNRAP. The CDR3 totals 19 residues. For the CDR3, the DNA is TGTGCTAGTGGTTTGGTGAAGGGCCTGACTAGTCTAGGATTAAACATTCAGTACTTC. Translated, it gives CASGLVKGLTSLGLNIQYF.

The chain carries TRBV9 and TRBJ2-1, with 8 bases fitting TRBD2. The germline gives CDR1 SGDLS, CDR2 YYNGEE. Trimming cost V 0 bases and J 6 bases; bases outside gene matches: 5. This CDR3 is 15 amino acids long. The CDR3 reads CASSVGGGLPNEQFF. CDR3 in DNA: TGTGCCAGCAGCGTAGGCGGGGGGCTTCCCAATGAGCAGTTCTTC.

This chain connects TRBV10-3 to TRBJ2-5, with D unresolved. CDR1 and CDR2 from the germline V gene are ENHRY and SYGVKD. The V end was cut by 1 base, the J end by 2 bases, with 2 bases between. The length of the CDR3 is 12 residues. The CDR3: CAISEWQETQYF. CDR3 sequence (DNA): TGTGCCATCAGTGAGTGGCAAGAGACCCAGTACTTC.

In this sample, this clonotype turned up a few times. The genes are TRBV28 and TRBJ2-3; D is perhaps TRBD1 (6 bases). V was clipped by 5 bases and J by 7 bases, with 10 bases between them. The V gene's germline CDR1 is MDHEN and CDR2 SYDVKM. This CDR3 has 12 residues. The CDR3 sequence is CASSTGFNTQYF. CDR3 in DNA: TGTGCCAGCAGTACAGGGTTTAATACGCAGTATTTT.

The gene calls are TRBV5-6 and TRBJ1-5; D uncertain. V lost 0 bases and J 7 bases, leaving 8 bases between the germline ends. Germline lookup yields CDR1 SGHDT and CDR2 YYEEEE. The CDR3 length is 13 residues. The CDR3 reads CASSLVGRQPQHF. In nucleotides, the CDR3 is TGTGCCAGCAGCTTGGTAGGGAGGCAGCCCCAGCATTTT.

This clonotype was picked up a small number of times. The CDR3 loop is CASSNEGGRQFF. The CDR3 coding sequence is TGTGCCAGCAGTAACGAGGGGGGTCGGCAGTTCTTC. The chain links TRBV6-5 to TRBJ2-1; D might be TRBD1 or TRBD2, each matching 6 bases. The CDR3 consists of 12 residues. The germline V gene has CDR1 MNHEY and CDR2 SVGAGI. The germline V and J ends were trimmed by 5 bases and 12 bases, with 14 bases remaining between them.

The rearrangement links TRBV28 to TRBJ1-2, with D uncertain. CDR3 length: 14 amino acids. In germline, CDR1 is MDHEN, CDR2 SYDVKM. Trimming stripped 3 bases from V and 2 bases from J, with 10 bases between. The CDR3 reads CASSFALSNYGYTF. The CDR3 coding sequence is TGTGCCAGCAGTTTTGCGTTATCCAACTATGGCTACACCTTC.

This clonotype was picked up a small number of times. The chain combines TRBV15 with TRBJ2-3, with 12 positions matching TRBD2. V dropped 1 base and J dropped 6; count of bases not matched to a gene: 5. This CDR3 contains 16 residues. Germline loops: CDR1 LNHNV, CDR2 YYDKDF (reference sequence). DNA for the CDR3: TGTGCCACCAGCAGAGCCCTAGCGGGGGGGCCCGATACGCAGTATTTT. It encodes CATSRALAGGPDTQYF.

The gene calls are TRBV28 and TRBJ2-1; possible D gene TRBD1, 7 bases. Germline V CDR1 and CDR2: MDHEN, SYDVKM. CDR3 length: 14 amino acids. Between the trimmed V and J ends, which lost 7 bases and 6 bases, there was a span of 16 bases. CDR3 DNA sequence: TGTGCCAGCATAGCAGGGGGGCCCCTCAATGAGCAGTTCTTC. Residues: CASIAGGPLNEQFF.

This clonotype was found once. The chain couples TRBV29-1 to TRBJ2-7; D gene uncertain. The V end lost 8 bases, the J end lost 0 bases, and 20 bases lay between the germline ends. This CDR3 is built from 15 residues. The V gene's germline CDR1 is SQVTM and CDR2 ANQGSEA. The CDR3 spells CSLNIHIPYSYEQYF. CDR3 in DNA: TGCAGCCTGAATATCCATATTCCTTACTCCTACGAGCAGTACTTC.

This clonotype was observed a handful of times. The chain combines TRBV7-8 with TRBJ2-7; D is possibly TRBD1 (6 bases). V was pared by 4 bases and J by 3 bases, with 13 bases between. CDR1 is SGHVS and CDR2 is FQNEAQ in the germline V gene. This CDR3 is built from 14 residues. CDR3 loop: CASSSLTGYYEQYF. Here the CDR3 DNA reads TGTGCCAGCAGCTCTCTGACAGGATACTACGAGCAGTACTTC.

This rearrangement joins TRBV29-1 to TRBJ1-2; 10 bases line up with TRBD1. The V gene end was trimmed by 7 bases and the J gene end by 5 bases; junction bases not matched to a gene: 7. Germline-derived CDR1 and CDR2 are SQVTM and ANQGSEA. The CDR3 sequence is 13 residues long. CDR3 in amino acids: CSGDRGPSYGYTF. The CDR3, as DNA: TGCAGCGGAGACAGGGGGCCCTCGTATGGCTACACCTTC.

The J gene is TRBJ2-5, the V gene TRBV27; perhaps TRBD2 as D (5 bases). The CDR3 covers 14 residues. V was trimmed by 4 bases and J by 3 bases, leaving 12 bases between them. From germline, CDR1 is MNHEY and CDR2 SMNVEV (reference sequence). The CDR3 sequence: CASSSWSGKETQYF. CDR3 DNA sequence: TGTGCCAGCAGTTCCTGGTCGGGGAAAGAGACCCAGTACTTC.

This clonotype was counted only a few times. The chain has TRBV12-3 or TRBV12-4 and TRBJ2-1; unclear D gene. The CDR3 sequence is 17 residues long. Trimming removed 3 bases from V and 0 bases from J, with 15 bases in between. For the CDR3, the DNA is TGTGCCAGCAGTTTCCCGGTGGGGATGGGCTCCTACAATGAGCAGTTCTTC. It yields the protein CASSFPVGMGSYNEQFF.

This clonotype appeared a few times. V and J are TRBV20-1 and TRBJ2-5; no definite D call. CDR1 and CDR2 from the germline V gene are DFQATT and SNEGSKA (reference sequence). The CDR3 contains 13 residues. V lost 1 base and J 4 bases, leaving 10 bases between the germline ends. This CDR3 reads CSARVGDGETQYF. CDR3 bases: TGCAGTGCTAGAGTTGGGGATGGAGAGACCCAGTACTTC.

The CDR3 region has the DNA TGTGCCAGCAGCTTGGGGACTTTACCCTACAATGAGCAGTTCTTC. As protein: CASSLGTLPYNEQFF. The V call is TRBV5-5, the J call TRBJ2-1, with D maybe TRBD2 (5 bases). Trimming cost V 0 bases and J 2 bases, with 9 bases left between them. This CDR3 is built from 15 residues. Germline CDR1 reads SGHKS; CDR2 reads YYEKEE (reference sequence).

This clonotype turned up a few times. This chain joins TRBV6-5 and TRBJ1-2; weak D call: TRBD1 (6 bases). The V gene's germline CDR1 is MNHEY and CDR2 SVGAGI. The CDR3 is 14 residues long. Trimming cost V 6 bases and J 4 bases, with 15 bases left between them. The CDR3 DNA reads TGTGCCAGCAGCGAAACGGGACACTCCTATGGCTACACCTTC. Protein product: CASSETGHSYGYTF.

The chain has TRBV2 and TRBJ2-1; possible D gene TRBD2, 7 bases. V was shortened by 10 bases and J by 8 bases, with 24 bases between the two germline ends. The CDR3 runs 15 residues. In germline, CDR1 is SNHLY, CDR2 FYNNEI. The DNA for the CDR3 is TGTGCCAACAGAAAGAGGGGGGGCCAGTCGGATGAGCAGTTCTTC. Translation: CANRKRGGQSDEQFF.